These T cell receptor beta chains were read from a single sample in a study of T cell responses to AZD1222 COVID-19 vaccine. Only in-frame clones appear in the TCRdb table, and some are missing; sequencing was by immunoSEQ multiplex PCR. The sample lists 30,000 to 35,000 clones; roughly nine tenths were seen once. Sequenced here: peripheral blood, sampled on day 0 of AZD1222 vaccination. The receptors here all came from an adult in good health. CDR3s leave out the opening cysteine and the closing phenylalanine or tryptophan. Each record gives: J gene, V gene, CDR3 protein.

j_gene: TRBJ1-5; v_gene: TRBV6-5; CDR3aa: ASSLNRALNQPQH
j_gene: TRBJ2-7; v_gene: TRBV4-3; CDR3aa: ASSQDQRGYEQY
j_gene: TRBJ1-6; v_gene: TRBV6-5; CDR3aa: ASRDRPNSPLH
j_gene: TRBJ2-5; v_gene: TRBV5-1; CDR3aa: ASSLLAGASQETQY
j_gene: TRBJ1-6; v_gene: TRBV27; CDR3aa: ASSLAGGDNSPLH
j_gene: TRBJ1-2; v_gene: TRBV6-5; CDR3aa: ASSYSRDRNYGYT
j_gene: TRBJ2-2; v_gene: TRBV7-9; CDR3aa: ASSFQGTGELF
j_gene: TRBJ1-6; v_gene: TRBV14; CDR3aa: ASSRTGGGNSPLH
j_gene: TRBJ2-3; v_gene: TRBV5-6; CDR3aa: ASSLGAGGNTDTQY
j_gene: TRBJ2-2; v_gene: TRBV27; CDR3aa: ASSPRRTSGGAVNTGELF
j_gene: TRBJ2-2; v_gene: TRBV11-2; CDR3aa: ASSLSGTSGTGELF
j_gene: TRBJ1-1; v_gene: TRBV27; CDR3aa: ASSLARGMNTEAF
j_gene: TRBJ1-4; v_gene: TRBV24-1; CDR3aa: ATSRGQENEKLF
j_gene: TRBJ1-1; v_gene: TRBV7-2; CDR3aa: ASSLGTGGTGGAF
j_gene: TRBJ2-7; v_gene: TRBV12-3/TRBV12-4; CDR3aa: ASRLDTYEQY
j_gene: TRBJ1-5; v_gene: TRBV5-1; CDR3aa: ASSPGYGGNQPQH
j_gene: TRBJ2-5; v_gene: TRBV29-1; CDR3aa: SVGDRRETQY
j_gene: TRBJ2-2; v_gene: TRBV5-6; CDR3aa: ASSLSFGELF
j_gene: TRBJ2-2; v_gene: TRBV7-2; CDR3aa: ASSYGRGNTGELF
j_gene: TRBJ2-7; v_gene: TRBV6-6; CDR3aa: ASRTQTYEQY
j_gene: TRBJ2-7; v_gene: TRBV2; CDR3aa: ASSEERGSSEQY
j_gene: TRBJ1-2; v_gene: TRBV19; CDR3aa: ASSIEDRDGYT
j_gene: TRBJ1-2; v_gene: TRBV19; CDR3aa: ASSPQGNYGYT
j_gene: TRBJ2-3; v_gene: TRBV5-8; CDR3aa: ASAPRQPSTDTQY
j_gene: TRBJ2-6; v_gene: TRBV5-1; CDR3aa: ASSLAGQLSGANVLT
j_gene: TRBJ2-7; v_gene: TRBV2; CDR3aa: ASSDVGGLNEQY
j_gene: TRBJ1-2; v_gene: TRBV5-1; CDR3aa: ASSLAGAADSYGYT
j_gene: TRBJ2-6; v_gene: TRBV19; CDR3aa: AAARGSGANVLT
j_gene: TRBJ1-6; v_gene: TRBV5-6; CDR3aa: ASSLLQGSSPLH
j_gene: TRBJ2-5; v_gene: TRBV5-4; CDR3aa: ASSLVGGGETQY
j_gene: TRBJ1-1; v_gene: TRBV6-2/TRBV6-3; CDR3aa: ASSFAGTLGTEAF
j_gene: TRBJ2-6; v_gene: TRBV9; CDR3aa: ASSVAGGSGANVLT
j_gene: TRBJ2-7; v_gene: TRBV4-3; CDR3aa: ASSQDAQGPSSYEQY
j_gene: TRBJ1-3; v_gene: TRBV5-4; CDR3aa: ASSPRQDMGDTIY
j_gene: TRBJ2-3; v_gene: TRBV6-6; CDR3aa: ASSSLSSTDTQY
j_gene: TRBJ2-7; v_gene: TRBV6-6; CDR3aa: ASSQTAGTGEDEQY
j_gene: TRBJ2-5; v_gene: TRBV5-6; CDR3aa: ASITLGAGGTQY
j_gene: TRBJ2-3; v_gene: TRBV6-1; CDR3aa: ASSERWGQAATQY
j_gene: TRBJ2-2; v_gene: TRBV21-1; CDR3aa: ASSAKLLASAGELF
j_gene: TRBJ2-2; v_gene: TRBV19; CDR3aa: ASSLLQGELF
j_gene: TRBJ1-6; v_gene: TRBV2; CDR3aa: ASNSGGANSPLH
j_gene: TRBJ1-5; v_gene: TRBV6-2/TRBV6-3; CDR3aa: ASSYNRVGQPQH
j_gene: TRBJ1-5; v_gene: TRBV27; CDR3aa: ASSDQGRNQPQH
j_gene: TRBJ1-2; v_gene: TRBV7-9; CDR3aa: AGGGDWGEANYGYT
j_gene: TRBJ2-7; v_gene: TRBV7-2; CDR3aa: ASSLVLAGREQY
j_gene: TRBJ2-5; v_gene: TRBV19; CDR3aa: ASSTQGRETQY
j_gene: TRBJ2-1; v_gene: TRBV6-5; CDR3aa: ASSRPRNEQF
j_gene: TRBJ2-5; v_gene: TRBV7-9; CDR3aa: ASSARTGLQETQY
j_gene: TRBJ2-3; v_gene: TRBV27; CDR3aa: ASSLGGGLLPTDSTDTQY
j_gene: TRBJ1-1; v_gene: TRBV7-6; CDR3aa: ASSLDPGQGSTEAF